This TCR beta chain was recorded in a study of regulatory T cells in long-lasting Graves disease listed by TCRdb under 2021. About the study as a whole: Antithyroid drugs had been taken for less than 3 months by newly diagnosed Graves' disease patients. A total of 33 samples were covered by TCR sequencing, comprising approximately 13 persistent and around 20 newly diagnosed Graves' disease patients. This study used TCR sequencing and RNA sequencing of peripheral blood to compare persistent Graves' disease patients against newly diagnosed Graves' disease patients. The study was conducted in China and was registered as a clinical trial.

What the study reported, not specific to this receptor: The authors noted that the small sample size was a limitation that may lower accuracy. Sequencing and analysis were limited to the TCR beta chain. Preferential use of TRBV28, TRBJ1-2 and TRBJ2-5 was observed in persistent disease, whereas TRBV20-1 and TRBJ2-1 were favored in newly diagnosed disease. Persistent patients shared more public clonotypes among themselves (2,741) than newly diagnosed patients did (more than 950). Persistent Graves' disease patients showed lower TCR Shannon entropy and fewer highly expanded clones than newly diagnosed patients, suggesting clonal expansion. Peripheral blood alone was examined, since thyroid tissue, which constituted the primary lesion, could not be accessed.

Libraries were built with multiplex PCR. Data came from an Illumina HiSeq 4000. To build TCR beta libraries, CDR3 regions were amplified by Arm-PCR using iRepertoire HTBI primers. Before sequencing, the PCR products underwent gel purification. In the source study's methods: Gene usage analysis of CDR3 amino acid clonotypes used the approximately 62 TRBV and some 13 TRBJ segments found across samples. COPE and FqMerger were used to merge the filtered high-quality paired reads into contigs. BLAST was used to align contigs to the IMGT TRBV, TRBD and TRBJ reference genes, and CDR3 was defined following IMGT. Clonotypes above 0.1% frequency were classified as highly expanded clones. Shannon entropy was used to measure repertoire diversity, and the Gini coefficient was used to measure V-J evenness. Public clonotypes were defined as clonotypes shared by more than one individual. TCRdb reworked the public reads: Q25 trimming with fastp, MiXCR clone assembly, productive beta chains retained. Identical CDR3 protein sequences are pooled into one entry, listed with their most common genes and DNA. The V and J calls and clone size are TCRdb's, not the authors'. For this sample the table gives over 500,000 distinct CDR3 sequences, of which roughly a sixth were detected only once. 12% of the sample rests with the top ten.

Regarding this clonotype: Which antigen it targets is not known. Per-nucleotide qualities are absent, and no much larger clonotype sits a single base away.

V ends up 2 bases short and J 2 bases short, with an unmatched junction base count of 6. The germline V gene gives CDR1 as MGHRA and CDR2 as YSYEKL. The CDR3, cysteine through phenylalanine, is 15 amino acids long. Only the CDR3 DNA is retained, 45 bases long and in frame from the first base. Sample time point, as interpreted from the label and publication: newly diagnosed GD, antithyroid drugs for less than 3 months. For both TCR sequencing and RNA sequencing, RNA was extracted from PBMCs using TRIzol. Graves' disease was diagnosed according to American Thyroid Association guidelines. Patients for the study were recruited at an endocrinology department in Xi'an, China. Each patient gave about 10 milliliters of peripheral blood, collected in an EDTA anticoagulant tube. Ficoll Paque Plus density gradient separation was used to isolate PBMCs, and no further T cell sorting was done. An Agilent 2100 Bioanalyzer and agarose gel were used to assess RNA quality, and a NanoDrop 2000 was used to measure RNA concentration.

This same sample was also taken into another study, of T cells in Graves' hyperthyroidism and ophthalmopathy. Looking at the second paper: Stable Graves' hyperthyroidism was defined as no progression to ophthalmopathy during 18 months of follow-up. Hyperthyroidism patients were newly diagnosed, had a disease duration of under 2 months, and were aged 18 to 65 years. Exclusion was applied to patients with uncontrolled infections, other autoimmune diseases, pregnancy or lactation. Diagnoses relied on clinical symptoms, serum thyroxine and TRAb, thyroid ultrasound and orbital computed tomography. A first-round RT-PCR of the TCR CDR3 used the HTBI primer set with the Qiagen OneStep RT-PCR kit. Most expanded thyroid clonotypes (frequency above 0.001) were also detected in blood, a finding suggesting that blood repertoires may reflect thyroid immune responses. In cross-validation, a model built on a 13 V-J signature told ophthalmopathy apart from stable hyperthyroidism with 85% to 90% sensitivity and about 81% specificity, and in testing the same model reached 80%/75%. In validation, the model predicted progression to ophthalmopathy with roughly 66% sensitivity and about 73% specificity, a median of 6.5 months before onset. TCR V-J signatures able to tell the groups apart were searched for in a discovery cohort of some 97 patients, of whom more than 40 had Graves' ophthalmopathy and 57 had stable Graves' hyperthyroidism. An independent validation cohort of around 19 hyperthyroidism patients and 15 or so patients who later progressed to ophthalmopathy tested prospective prediction of ophthalmopathy. The roughly 91 discovery patients were randomly divided into training and test sets at a 7:3 ratio. In addition, the study compared T-cell repertoires in thyroid tissue and in blood from about six Graves' hyperthyroidism patients. After sampling, hyperthyroidism patients received methimazole starting at 30 mg daily, and ophthalmopathy patients received high-dose intravenous methylprednisolone. The libraries were constructed in a second round of multiplex PCR and then size-selected and purified. Libraries were sequenced paired-end with 100 bp reads on an Illumina HiSeq2000. Raw data were processed with SOAPnuke, discarding reads with adapters, uncalled bases, mean Phred below 15, or no exact constant-primer or identifier match. High-quality paired reads were merged using COPE v1.2.5, and each unique nucleotide sequence was defined as a clonotype. MiTCR v1.1 was used to align the clonotypes against IMGT TRBV, TRBD and TRBJ reference segments. Analysis was restricted to V-J combinations with a frequency above 0.0001, which covered roughly 99% of repertoires. The TCS score was defined as the ratio of F50 (clonal expansion) to E x V (chaos), calculated using BLOSUM62-based TCRdist between CDR3 peptides within each V-J. Welch's t-statistics and random forest reduced just over 500 V-J features to about 12, which were used in a naive Bayes classifier (R e1071). Sample size was not statistically predetermined, and investigators were not blinded to group allocation. The paper describes TCR Vbeta CDR3 sequencing of roughly 130 peripheral blood samples, made up of about 41 ophthalmopathy patients, roughly 72 hyperthyroidism patients and 17 progressor patients.

The V and J genes are TRBV4-1 and TRBJ2-7; 7 bases in the middle match TRBD2. The source is a man between 18 and 29 years old with Graves disease. Donor details come from another sample of the same person, matched by shared clones. The sample was peripheral blood mononuclear cells (PBMCs), taken at new diagnosis, from a patient treated with antithyroid drugs. The DNA is as follows: TGCGCCAGCAGCCAAAGGTTAGCGGGCCCCTACGAGCAGTACTTC. Its protein product is CASSQRLAGPYEQYF.